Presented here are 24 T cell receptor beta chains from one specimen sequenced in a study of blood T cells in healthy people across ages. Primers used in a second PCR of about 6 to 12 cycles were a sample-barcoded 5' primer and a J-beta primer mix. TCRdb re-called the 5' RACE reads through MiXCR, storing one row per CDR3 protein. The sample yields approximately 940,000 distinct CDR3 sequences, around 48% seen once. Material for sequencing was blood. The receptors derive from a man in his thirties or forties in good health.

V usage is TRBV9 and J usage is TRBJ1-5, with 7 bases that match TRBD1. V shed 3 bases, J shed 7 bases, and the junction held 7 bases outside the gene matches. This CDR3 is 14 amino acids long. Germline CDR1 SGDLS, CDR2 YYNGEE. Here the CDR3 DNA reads TGTGCCAGCAGCGCCGAGGGGGCACGCCAGCCCCAGCATTTT. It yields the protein CASSAEGARQPQHF.

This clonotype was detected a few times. CDR3 sequence (DNA): TGTGCCAGCAGGTCCGGGACAGGGGTCACTGAAGCTTTCTTT. Its translation: CASRSGTGVTEAFF. The chain couples TRBV28 to TRBJ1-1, with 10 bases aligning to TRBD1. Germline CDR1 MDHEN, CDR2 SYDVKM. This CDR3 is built from 14 residues. With 6 bases clipped from V and 4 bases from J, the junction kept 5 bases outside the gene matches.

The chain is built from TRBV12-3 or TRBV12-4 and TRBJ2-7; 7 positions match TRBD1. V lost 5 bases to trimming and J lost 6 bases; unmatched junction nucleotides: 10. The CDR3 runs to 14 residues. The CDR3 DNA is TGTGCCAGCAGTCCGCCTGAGGGGGCCCGCGAGCAGTACTTC. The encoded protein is CASSPPEGAREQYF.

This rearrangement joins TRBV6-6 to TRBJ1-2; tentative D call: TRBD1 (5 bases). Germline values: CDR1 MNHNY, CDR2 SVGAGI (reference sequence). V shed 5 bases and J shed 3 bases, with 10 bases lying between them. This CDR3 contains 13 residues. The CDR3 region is CASSDAGHYGYTF. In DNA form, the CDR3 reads TGTGCCAGCAGTGACGCAGGGCACTATGGCTACACCTTC.

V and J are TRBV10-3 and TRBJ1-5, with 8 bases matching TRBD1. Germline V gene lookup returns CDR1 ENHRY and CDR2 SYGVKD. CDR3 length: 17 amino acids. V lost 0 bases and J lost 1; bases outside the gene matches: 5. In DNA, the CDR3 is TGTGCCATCAGTGAGTCGGACAGGGATGGGAGCAATCAGCCCCAGCATTTT. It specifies CAISESDRDGSNQPQHF.

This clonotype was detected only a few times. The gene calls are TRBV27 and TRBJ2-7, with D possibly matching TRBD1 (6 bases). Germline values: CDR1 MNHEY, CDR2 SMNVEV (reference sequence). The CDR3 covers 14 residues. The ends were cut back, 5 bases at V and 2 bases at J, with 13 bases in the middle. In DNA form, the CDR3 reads TGTGCCAGCAGTCCTAACAGGGACACCTACGAGCAGTACTTC. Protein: CASSPNRDTYEQYF.

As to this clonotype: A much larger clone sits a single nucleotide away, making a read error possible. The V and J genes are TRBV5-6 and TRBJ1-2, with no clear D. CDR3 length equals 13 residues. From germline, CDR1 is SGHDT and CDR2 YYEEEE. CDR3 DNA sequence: TGTGCCGGCAGCTTCGTCACCAACTATGGCTACACCTTC. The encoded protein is CAGSFVTNYGYTF.

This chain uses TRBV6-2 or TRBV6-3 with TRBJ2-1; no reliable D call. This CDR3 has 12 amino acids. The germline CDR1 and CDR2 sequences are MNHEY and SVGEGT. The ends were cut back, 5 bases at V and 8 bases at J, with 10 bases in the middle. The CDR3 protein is CASSQPADEQFF. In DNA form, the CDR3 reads TGTGCCAGCAGTCAGCCTGCTGATGAGCAGTTCTTC.

CDR3 region: CASRSGQEGREQYF. The CDR3 DNA sequence: TGTGCCAGCAGGTCTGGACAGGAGGGTAGGGAGCAGTACTTC. The chain carries TRBV6-2 or TRBV6-3 and TRBJ2-5, with D perhaps TRBD1 (7 bases). There are 14 residues in the CDR3. Germline CDR1 and CDR2: MNHEY and SVGEGT. Trimming stripped 6 bases from V and 11 bases from J, with 22 bases between.

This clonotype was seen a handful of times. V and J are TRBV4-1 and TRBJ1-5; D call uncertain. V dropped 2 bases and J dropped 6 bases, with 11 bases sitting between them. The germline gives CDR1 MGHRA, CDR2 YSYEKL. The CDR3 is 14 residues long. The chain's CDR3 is CASSQSGVAQPQHF. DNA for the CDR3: TGCGCCAGCAGCCAATCTGGGGTCGCTCAGCCCCAGCATTTT.

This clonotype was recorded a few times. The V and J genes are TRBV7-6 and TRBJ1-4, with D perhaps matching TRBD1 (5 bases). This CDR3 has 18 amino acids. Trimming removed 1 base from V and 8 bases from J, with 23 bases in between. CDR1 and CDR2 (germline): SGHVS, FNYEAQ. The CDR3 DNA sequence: TGTGCCAGCAGCTTAGGGAATGGACGGACGGGGCGAAGAGAAAAACTGTTTTTT. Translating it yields CASSLGNGRTGRREKLFF. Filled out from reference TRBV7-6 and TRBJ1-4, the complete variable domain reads GAGVSQSPRYKVTKRGQDVALRCDPISGHVSLYWYRQALGQGPEFLTYFNYEAQQDKSGLPNDRFSAERPEGSISTLTIQRTEQRDSAMYRCASSLGNGRTGRREKLFFGSGTQLSVL.

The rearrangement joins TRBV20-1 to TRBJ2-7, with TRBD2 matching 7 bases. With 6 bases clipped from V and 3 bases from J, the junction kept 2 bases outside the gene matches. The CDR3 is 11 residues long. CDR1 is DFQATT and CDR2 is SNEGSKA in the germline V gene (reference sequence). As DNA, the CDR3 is TGCAGTGCCGGGACTAACTACGAGCAGTACTTC. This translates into CSAGTNYEQYF.

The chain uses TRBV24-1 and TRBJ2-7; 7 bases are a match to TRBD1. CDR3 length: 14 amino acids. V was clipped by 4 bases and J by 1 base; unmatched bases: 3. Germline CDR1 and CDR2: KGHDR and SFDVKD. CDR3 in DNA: TGTGCCACCAGTGACCGGGACAGTTCCTACGAGCAGTACTTC. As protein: CATSDRDSSYEQYF.

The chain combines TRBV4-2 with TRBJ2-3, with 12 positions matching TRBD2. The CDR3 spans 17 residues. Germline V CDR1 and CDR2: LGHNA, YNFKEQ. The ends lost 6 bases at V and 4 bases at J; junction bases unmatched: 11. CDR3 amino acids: CASRSLAGGVSADTQYF. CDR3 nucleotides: TGTGCCAGCAGGTCGCTAGCGGGGGGGGTGAGCGCAGATACGCAGTATTTT.

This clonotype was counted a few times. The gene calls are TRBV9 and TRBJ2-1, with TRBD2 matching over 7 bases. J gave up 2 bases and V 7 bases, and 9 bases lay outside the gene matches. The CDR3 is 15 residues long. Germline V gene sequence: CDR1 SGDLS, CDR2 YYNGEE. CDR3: CASASGALTYNEQFF. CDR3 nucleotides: TGTGCCAGCGCGAGCGGGGCCCTCACCTACAATGAGCAGTTCTTC.

In DNA, the CDR3 is TGTGCCAGCAGCTTACGCGGGGGGGCGCCCACAGATACGCAGTATTTT. It codes for CASSLRGGAPTDTQYF. This sequence joins TRBV7-2 and TRBJ2-3, with 9 bases matching TRBD2. The V gene's germline CDR1 is SGHTA and CDR2 FQGNSA. Germline trimming cut 2 bases from V and 2 bases from J; bases unmatched to any gene: 5. The length of the CDR3 is 16 residues.

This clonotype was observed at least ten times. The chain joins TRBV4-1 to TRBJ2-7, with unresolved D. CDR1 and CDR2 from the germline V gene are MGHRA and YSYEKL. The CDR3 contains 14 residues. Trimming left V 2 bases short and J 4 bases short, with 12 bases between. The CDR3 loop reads CASSQTLVGYEQYF. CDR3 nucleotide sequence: TGCGCCAGCAGCCAAACCTTGGTGGGATACGAGCAGTACTTC.

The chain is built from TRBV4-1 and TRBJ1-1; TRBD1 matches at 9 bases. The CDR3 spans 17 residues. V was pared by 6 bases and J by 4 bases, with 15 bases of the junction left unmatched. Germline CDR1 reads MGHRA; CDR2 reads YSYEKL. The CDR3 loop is CASRKDRGGYQGTEAFF. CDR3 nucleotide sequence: TGCGCCAGCAGAAAGGACAGGGGAGGGTATCAGGGCACTGAAGCTTTCTTT.

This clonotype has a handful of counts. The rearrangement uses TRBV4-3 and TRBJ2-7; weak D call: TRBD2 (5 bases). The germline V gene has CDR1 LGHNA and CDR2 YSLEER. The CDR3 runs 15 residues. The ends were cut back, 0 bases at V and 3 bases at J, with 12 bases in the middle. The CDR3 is CASSQDTYTSYEQYF. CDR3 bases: TGCGCCAGCAGCCAAGATACCTACACTAGCTACGAGCAGTACTTC.

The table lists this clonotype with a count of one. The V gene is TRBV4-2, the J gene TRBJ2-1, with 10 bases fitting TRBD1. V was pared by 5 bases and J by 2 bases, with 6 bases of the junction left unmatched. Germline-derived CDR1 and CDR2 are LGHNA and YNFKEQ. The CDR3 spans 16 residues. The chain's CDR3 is CASSIQTGGAYNEQFF. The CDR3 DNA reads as TGTGCCAGCAGCATCCAGACAGGGGGCGCCTACAATGAGCAGTTCTTC.

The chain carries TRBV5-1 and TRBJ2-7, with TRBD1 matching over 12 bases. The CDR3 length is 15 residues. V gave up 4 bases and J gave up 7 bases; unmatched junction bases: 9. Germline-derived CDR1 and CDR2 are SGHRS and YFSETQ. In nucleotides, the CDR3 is TGCGCCAGCAGCCTAACGGGACAGGGGGCGAGTGAGCAGTACTTC. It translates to CASSLTGQGASEQYF.

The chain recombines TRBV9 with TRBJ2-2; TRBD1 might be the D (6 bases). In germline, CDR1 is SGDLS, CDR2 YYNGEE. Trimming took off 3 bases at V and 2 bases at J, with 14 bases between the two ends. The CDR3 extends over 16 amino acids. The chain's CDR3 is CASSAIQGFNTGELFF. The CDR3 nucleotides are TGTGCCAGCAGCGCGATACAGGGATTTAACACCGGGGAGCTGTTTTTT.

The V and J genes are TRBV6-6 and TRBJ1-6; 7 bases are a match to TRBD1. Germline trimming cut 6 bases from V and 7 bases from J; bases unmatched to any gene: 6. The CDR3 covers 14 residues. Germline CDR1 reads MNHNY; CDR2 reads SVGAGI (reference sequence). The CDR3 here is CASSRGQLNSPLHF. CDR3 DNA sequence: TGTGCCAGCAGCCGGGGACAGCTAAATTCACCCCTCCACTTT.

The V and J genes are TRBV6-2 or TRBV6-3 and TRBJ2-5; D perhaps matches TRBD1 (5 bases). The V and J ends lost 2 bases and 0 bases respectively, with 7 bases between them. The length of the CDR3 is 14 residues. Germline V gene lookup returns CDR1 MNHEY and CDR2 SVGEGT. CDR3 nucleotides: TGTGCCAGCAGTTACCGACAGTACCAAGAGACCCAGTACTTC. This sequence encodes CASSYRQYQETQYF.